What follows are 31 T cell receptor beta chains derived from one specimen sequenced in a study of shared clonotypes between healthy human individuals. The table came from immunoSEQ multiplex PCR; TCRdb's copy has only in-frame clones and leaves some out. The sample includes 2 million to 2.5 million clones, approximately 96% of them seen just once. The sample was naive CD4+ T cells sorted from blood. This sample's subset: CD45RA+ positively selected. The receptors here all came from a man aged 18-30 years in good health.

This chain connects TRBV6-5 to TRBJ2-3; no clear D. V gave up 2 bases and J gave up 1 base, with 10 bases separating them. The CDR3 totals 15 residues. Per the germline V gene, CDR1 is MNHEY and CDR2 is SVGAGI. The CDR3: CASSYGQPGTDTQYF. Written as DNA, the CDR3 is TGTGCCAGCAGTTACGGGCAGCCAGGCACAGATACGCAGTATTTT.

The CDR3 DNA follows: TGTGCCTGGACTCGGACAGGGGGCAACACTGAAGCTTTCTTT. Translated: CAWTRTGGNTEAFF. The rearrangement joins TRBV30 to TRBJ1-1; 11 nucleotides match TRBD1. Unmatched junction bases numbered 3, after V lost 4 bases and J lost 2 bases. Germline V gene lookup returns CDR1 GTSNPN and CDR2 SVGIG (reference sequence). The CDR3 is made up of 14 amino acids. The whole variable domain, remainder taken from reference TRBV30 and TRBJ1-1, is SQTIHQWPATLVQPVGSPLSLECTVEGTSNPNLYWYRQAAGRGLQLLFYSVGIGQISSEVPQNLSASRPQDRQFILSSKKLLLSDSGFYLCAWTRTGGNTEAFFGQGTRLTVV.

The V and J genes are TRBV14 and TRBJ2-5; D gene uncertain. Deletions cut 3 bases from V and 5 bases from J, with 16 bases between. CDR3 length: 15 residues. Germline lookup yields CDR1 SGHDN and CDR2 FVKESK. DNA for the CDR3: TGTGCCAGCAGCCAGACTGGGCTCCCTTTTGAGACCCAGTACTTC. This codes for CASSQTGLPFETQYF. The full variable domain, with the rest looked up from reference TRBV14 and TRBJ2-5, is EAGVTQFPSHSVIEKGQTVTLRCDPISGHDNLYWYRRVMGKEIKFLLHFVKESKQDESGMPNNRFLAERTGGTYSTLKVQPAELEDSGVYFCASSQTGLPFETQYFGPGTRLLVL.

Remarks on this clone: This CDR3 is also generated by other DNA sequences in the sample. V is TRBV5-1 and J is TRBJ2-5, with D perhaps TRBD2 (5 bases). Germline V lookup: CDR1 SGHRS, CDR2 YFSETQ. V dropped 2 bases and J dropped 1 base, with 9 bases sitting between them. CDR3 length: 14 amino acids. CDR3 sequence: CASSFSGSQETQYF. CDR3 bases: TGCGCCAGCAGCTTCAGCGGAAGCCAAGAGACCCAGTACTTC.

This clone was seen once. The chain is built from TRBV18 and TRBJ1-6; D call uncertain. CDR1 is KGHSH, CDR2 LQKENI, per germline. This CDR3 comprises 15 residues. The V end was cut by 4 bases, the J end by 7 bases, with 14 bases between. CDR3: CASSQLGALNSPLHF. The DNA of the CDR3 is TGTGCCAGCTCACAACTCGGAGCCTTGAATTCACCCCTCCACTTT.

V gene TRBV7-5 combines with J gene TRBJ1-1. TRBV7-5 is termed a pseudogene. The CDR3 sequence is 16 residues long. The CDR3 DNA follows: TGTGCCAGAAGCTTAGGAGTTGTGTGCATGAACACTGAAGCTTTCTTT. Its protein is CARSLGVVCMNTEAFF.

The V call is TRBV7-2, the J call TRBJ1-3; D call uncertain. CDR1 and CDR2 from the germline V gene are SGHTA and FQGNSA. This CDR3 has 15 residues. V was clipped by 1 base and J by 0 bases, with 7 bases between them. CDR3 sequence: CASSLDSHSGNTIYF. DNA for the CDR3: TGTGCCAGCAGCTTAGATTCCCACTCTGGAAACACCATATATTTT.

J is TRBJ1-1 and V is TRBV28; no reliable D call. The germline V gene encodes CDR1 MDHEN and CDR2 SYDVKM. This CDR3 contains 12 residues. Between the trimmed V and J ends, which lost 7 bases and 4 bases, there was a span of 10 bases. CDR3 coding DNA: TGTGCCAGCACTTTTTGGGGCACTGAAGCTTTCTTT. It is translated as CASTFWGTEAFF.

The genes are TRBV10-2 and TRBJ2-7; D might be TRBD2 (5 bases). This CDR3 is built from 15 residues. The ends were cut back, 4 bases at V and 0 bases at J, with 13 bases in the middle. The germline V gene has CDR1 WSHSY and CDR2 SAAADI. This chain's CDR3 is CASSGRGLYSYEQYF. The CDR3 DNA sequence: TGCGCCAGCAGTGGGAGAGGGCTTTACTCCTACGAGCAGTACTTC.

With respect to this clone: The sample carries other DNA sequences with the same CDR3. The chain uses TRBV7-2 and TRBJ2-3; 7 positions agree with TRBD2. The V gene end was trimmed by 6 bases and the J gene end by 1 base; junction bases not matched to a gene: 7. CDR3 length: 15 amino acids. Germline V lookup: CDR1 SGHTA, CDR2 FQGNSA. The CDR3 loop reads CASRASGGGTDTQYF. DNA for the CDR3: TGTGCCAGCAGGGCTAGCGGAGGGGGCACAGATACGCAGTATTTT.

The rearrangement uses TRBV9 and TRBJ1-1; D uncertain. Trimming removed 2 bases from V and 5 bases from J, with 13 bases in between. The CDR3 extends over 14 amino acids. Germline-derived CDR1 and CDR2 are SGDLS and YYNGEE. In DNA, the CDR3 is TGTGCCAGCAGCGTGACCCCACAAAGGACTGAAGCTTTCTTT. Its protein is CASSVTPQRTEAFF. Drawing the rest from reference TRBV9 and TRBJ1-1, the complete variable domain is DSGVTQTPKHLITATGQRVTLRCSPRSGDLSVYWYQQSLDQGLQFLIQYYNGEERAKGNILERFSAQQFPDLHSELNLSSLELGDSALYFCASSVTPQRTEAFFGQGTRLTVV.

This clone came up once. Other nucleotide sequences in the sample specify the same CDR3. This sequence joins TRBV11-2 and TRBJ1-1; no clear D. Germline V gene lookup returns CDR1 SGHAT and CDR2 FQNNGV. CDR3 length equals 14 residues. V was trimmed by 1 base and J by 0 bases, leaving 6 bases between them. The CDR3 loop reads CASSLGRVNTEAFF. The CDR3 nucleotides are TGTGCCAGCAGCTTAGGGCGGGTGAACACTGAAGCTTTCTTT.

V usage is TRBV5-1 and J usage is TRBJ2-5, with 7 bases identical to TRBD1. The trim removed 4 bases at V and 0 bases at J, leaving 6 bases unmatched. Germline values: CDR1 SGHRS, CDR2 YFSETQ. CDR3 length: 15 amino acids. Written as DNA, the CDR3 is TGCGCCAGCAGCCTGGACAGGCCGTACCAAGAGACCCAGTACTTC. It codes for CASSLDRPYQETQYF.

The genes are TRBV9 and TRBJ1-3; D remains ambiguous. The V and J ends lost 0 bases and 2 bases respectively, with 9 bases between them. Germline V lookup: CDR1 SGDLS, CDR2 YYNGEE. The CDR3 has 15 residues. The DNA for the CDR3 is TGTGCCAGCAGCGTAGCCGCAGCCGCTGGAAACACCATATATTTT. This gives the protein CASSVAAAAGNTIYF.

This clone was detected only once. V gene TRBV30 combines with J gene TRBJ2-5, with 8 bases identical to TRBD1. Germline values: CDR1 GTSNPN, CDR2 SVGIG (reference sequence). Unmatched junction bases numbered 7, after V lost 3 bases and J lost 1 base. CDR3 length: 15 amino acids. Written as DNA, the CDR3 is TGTGCCTGGAGCACCGGACAGGGCTCCCAAGAGACCCAGTACTTC. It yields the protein CAWSTGQGSQETQYF.

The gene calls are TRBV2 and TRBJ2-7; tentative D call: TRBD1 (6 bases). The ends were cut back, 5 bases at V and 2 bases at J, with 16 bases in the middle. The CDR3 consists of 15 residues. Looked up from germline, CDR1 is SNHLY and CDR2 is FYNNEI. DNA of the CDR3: TGTGCCAGCAGTCCTACAGGGATAGGGGCCTACGAGCAGTACTTC. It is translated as CASSPTGIGAYEQYF.

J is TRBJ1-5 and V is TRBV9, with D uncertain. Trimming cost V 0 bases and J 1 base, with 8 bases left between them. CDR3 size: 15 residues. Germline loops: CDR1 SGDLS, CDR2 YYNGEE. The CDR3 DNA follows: TGTGCCAGCAGCGTAGGGATGTTAAGCAATCAGCCCCAGCATTTT. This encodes CASSVGMLSNQPQHF.

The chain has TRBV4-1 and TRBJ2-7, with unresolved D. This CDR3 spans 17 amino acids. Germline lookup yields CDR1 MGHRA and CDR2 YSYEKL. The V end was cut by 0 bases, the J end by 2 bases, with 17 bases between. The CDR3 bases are TGCGCCAGCAGCCAAGAAGGTCGGGTCCCGGGCGCCTACGAGCAGTACTTC. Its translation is CASSQEGRVPGAYEQYF.

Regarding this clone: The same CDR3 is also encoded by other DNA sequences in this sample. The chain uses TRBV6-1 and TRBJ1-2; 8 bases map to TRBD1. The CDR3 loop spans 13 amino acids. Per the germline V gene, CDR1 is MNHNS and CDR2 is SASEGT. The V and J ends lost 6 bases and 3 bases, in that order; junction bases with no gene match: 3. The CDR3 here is CASSATGDYGYTF. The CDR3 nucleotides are TGTGCCAGCAGCGCGACAGGGGACTATGGCTACACCTTC.

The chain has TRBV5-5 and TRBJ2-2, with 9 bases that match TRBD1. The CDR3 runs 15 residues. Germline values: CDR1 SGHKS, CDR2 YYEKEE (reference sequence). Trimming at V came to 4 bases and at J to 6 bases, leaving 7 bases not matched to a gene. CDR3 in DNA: TGTGCCAGCAGCCATCAACAGGGGGCGTCCGGGGAGCTGTTTTTT. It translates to CASSHQQGASGELFF.

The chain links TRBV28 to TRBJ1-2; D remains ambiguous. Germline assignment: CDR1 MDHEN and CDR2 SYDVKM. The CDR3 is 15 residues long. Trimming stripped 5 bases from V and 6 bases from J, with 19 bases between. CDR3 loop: CASSRRHGLTNGYTF. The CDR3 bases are TGTGCCAGCAGTCGCAGACACGGACTAACTAATGGCTACACCTTC.

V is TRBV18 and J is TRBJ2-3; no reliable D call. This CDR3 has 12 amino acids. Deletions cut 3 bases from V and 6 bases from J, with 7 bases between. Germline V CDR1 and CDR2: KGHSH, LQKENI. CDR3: CASSPNRDTQYF. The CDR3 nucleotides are TGTGCCAGCTCACCGAACCGGGATACGCAGTATTTT.

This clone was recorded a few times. The CDR3 sequence is CASSVEGGIQPQHF. CDR3 sequence (DNA): TGTGCCAGCAGCGTAGAGGGGGGAATTCAGCCCCAGCATTTT. The genes are TRBV9 and TRBJ1-5, with D perhaps TRBD1 (6 bases). V lost 0 bases to trimming and J lost 6 bases, with 10 bases between them. Germline-derived CDR1 and CDR2 are SGDLS and YYNGEE. This CDR3 comprises 14 residues.

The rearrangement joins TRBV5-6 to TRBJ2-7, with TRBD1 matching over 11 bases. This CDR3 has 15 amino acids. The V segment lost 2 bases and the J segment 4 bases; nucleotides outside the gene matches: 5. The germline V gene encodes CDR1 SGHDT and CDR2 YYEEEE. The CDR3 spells CASSFSGTGGYEQYF. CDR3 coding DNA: TGTGCCAGCAGCTTCTCCGGGACAGGGGGGTACGAGCAGTACTTC.

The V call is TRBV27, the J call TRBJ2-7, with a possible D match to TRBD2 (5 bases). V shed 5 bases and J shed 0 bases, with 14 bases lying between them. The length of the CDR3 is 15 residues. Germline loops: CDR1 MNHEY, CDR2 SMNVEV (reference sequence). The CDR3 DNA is TGTGCCAGCAGTCCTCGGACGGACTTCTCCTACGAGCAGTACTTC. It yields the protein CASSPRTDFSYEQYF.

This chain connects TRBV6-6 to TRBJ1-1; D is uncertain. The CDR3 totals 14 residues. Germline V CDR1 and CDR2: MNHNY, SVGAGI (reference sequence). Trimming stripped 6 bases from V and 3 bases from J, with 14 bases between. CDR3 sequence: CASRKADPYTEAFF. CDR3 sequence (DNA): TGTGCCAGCAGGAAGGCGGACCCGTACACTGAAGCTTTCTTT.

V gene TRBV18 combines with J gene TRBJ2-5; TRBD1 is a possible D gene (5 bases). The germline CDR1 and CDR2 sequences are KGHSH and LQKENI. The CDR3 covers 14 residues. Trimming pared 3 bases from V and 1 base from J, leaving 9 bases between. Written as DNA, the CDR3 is TGTGCCAGCTCACCCAAGACAGCCCAAGAGACCCAGTACTTC. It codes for CASSPKTAQETQYF.

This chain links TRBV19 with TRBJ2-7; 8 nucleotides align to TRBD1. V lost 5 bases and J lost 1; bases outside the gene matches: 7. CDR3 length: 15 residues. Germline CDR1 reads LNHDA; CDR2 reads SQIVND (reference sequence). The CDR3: CASSSRTGTSYEQYF. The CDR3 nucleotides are TGTGCCAGTAGTTCTCGGACAGGGACTTCCTACGAGCAGTACTTC.

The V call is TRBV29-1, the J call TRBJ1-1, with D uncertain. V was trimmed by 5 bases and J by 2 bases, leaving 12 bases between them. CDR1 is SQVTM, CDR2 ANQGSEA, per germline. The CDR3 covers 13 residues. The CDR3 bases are TGCAGCGTTCCAAGTTGGGCTAACACTGAAGCTTTCTTT. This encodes CSVPSWANTEAFF.

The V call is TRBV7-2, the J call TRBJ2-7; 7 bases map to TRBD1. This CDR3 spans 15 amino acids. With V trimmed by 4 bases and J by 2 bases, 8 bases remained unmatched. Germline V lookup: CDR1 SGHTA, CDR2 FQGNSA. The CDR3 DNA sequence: TGTGCCAGCAGCTCCAGGGGGAGCGGAGCCTACGAGCAGTACTTC. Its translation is CASSSRGSGAYEQYF.

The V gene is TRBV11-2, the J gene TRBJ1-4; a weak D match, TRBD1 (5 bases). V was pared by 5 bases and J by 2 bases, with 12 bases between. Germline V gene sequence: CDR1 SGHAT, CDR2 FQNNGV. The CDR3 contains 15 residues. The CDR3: CASSPREGTNEKLFF. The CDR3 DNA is TGTGCCAGCAGCCCCCGCGAGGGGACTAATGAAAAACTGTTTTTT.